The 10 T cell receptor beta chains given below trace back to one sample, sequenced in a study of cytomegalovirus exposure and HLA in healthy donors. The PCR ran on 60 Vbeta and 13 Jbeta primers. Data came from immunoSEQ multiplex PCR; TCRdb stores just in-frame clones and leaves some out. The sample holds about 300,000 clones, more than 80% seen once. Sequencing used PBMCs. The receptors stem from a man in his forties or fifties in good health and CMV-seropositive.

The CDR3 sequence: CASSRLPGLVEQYF. The CDR3 DNA follows: TGTGCCAGCAGCCGTCTCCCGGGACTAGTCGAGCAGTACTTC. The rearrangement joins TRBV27 to TRBJ2-5; 8 bases agree with TRBD2. TRBJ2-7 matches the DNA end more closely, so the J call is doubtful. This CDR3 region has 14 residues. The germline V gene encodes CDR1 MNHEY and CDR2 SMNVEV (reference sequence).

CDR3 coding DNA: TGTGCCAGCAGTCCTTTCTTGACAGCGACAACCTACGAGCAGTACTTC. Amino acids: CASSPFLTATTYEQYF. The chain is built from TRBV28 and TRBJ2-7, with a tentative D call TRBD1 (5 bases). Germline V gives CDR1 MDHEN, CDR2 SYDVKM. The CDR3 runs to 16 residues. Trimming stripped 5 bases from V and 2 bases from J, with 19 bases between.

The rearrangement links TRBV19 to TRBJ2-7; TRBD2 aligns across 8 bases. CDR3 length equals 14 residues. The V segment lost 6 bases and the J segment 1 base; nucleotides outside the gene matches: 5. Germline V gives CDR1 LNHDA, CDR2 SQIVND (reference sequence). In DNA, the CDR3 is TGTGCCAGTAGCAGTAGCGGGATTTCCTACGAGCAGTACTTC. It translates to CASSSSGISYEQYF.

This clone was seen more than once but under ten times. The chain carries TRBV10-3 and TRBJ1-2; D might be TRBD1 (6 bases). Trimming removed 0 bases at V and 6 bases at J, with 14 bases between. The CDR3 totals 15 residues. The germline gives CDR1 ENHRY, CDR2 SYGVKD. The CDR3 DNA follows: TGTGCCATCAGTGAGTCTCAGGTCAGGGGAGATGGCTACACCTTC. This translates into CAISESQVRGDGYTF.

About this clone itself: Other DNA variants within this sample encode the same CDR3. J is TRBJ1-2 and V is TRBV6-1; D is unresolved. The CDR3 length is 13 residues. Per the germline V gene, CDR1 is MNHNS and CDR2 is SASEGT. V was cut by 1 base and J by 5 bases, with 8 bases left in between. The chain's CDR3 is CASSEGGYYGYTF. For the CDR3, the DNA is TGTGCCAGCAGTGAAGGCGGGTATTATGGCTACACCTTC.

This clone occurred a few times. V usage is TRBV6-6 and J usage is TRBJ1-4; TRBD1 matches 8 bases. Germline V lookup: CDR1 MNHNY, CDR2 SVGAGI (reference sequence). CDR3 length: 14 amino acids. Unmatched junction bases numbered 7, after V lost 6 bases and J lost 7 bases. The CDR3 sequence: CASRRQGAGEKLFF. CDR3 DNA sequence: TGTGCCAGCAGACGTCAGGGGGCAGGTGAAAAACTGTTTTTT.

The chain links TRBV14 to TRBJ1-4; 7 nucleotides align to TRBD1. V was clipped by 4 bases and J by 8 bases; unmatched bases: 10. The CDR3 runs to 15 residues. CDR1 and CDR2 (germline): SGHDN, FVKESK. The chain's CDR3 is CASSPYEGAEEKLFF. The CDR3 DNA reads TGTGCCAGCAGCCCCTATGAGGGGGCTGAAGAAAAACTGTTTTTT.

The sample holds one count of this clone. This chain uses TRBV6-6 with TRBJ2-1; 8 positions match TRBD1. CDR1 and CDR2 (germline): MNHNY, SVGAGI (reference sequence). The CDR3 length is 15 residues. After removal of 2 bases from V and 5 bases from J, the junction contained 5 bases not matched to a gene. CDR3 sequence (DNA): TGTGCCAGCAGTTACGGGCAGGGGGCGCACAATGAGCAGTTCTTC. This codes for CASSYGQGAHNEQFF.

The chain has TRBV4-3 and TRBJ2-7; 7 bases map to TRBD1. Germline V CDR1 and CDR2: LGHNA, YSLEER. Unmatched junction bases numbered 11, after V lost 1 base and J lost 5 bases. The CDR3 consists of 16 residues. This chain's CDR3 is CASSQGVGTATHEQYF. CDR3 nucleotides: TGCGCCAGCAGCCAAGGGGTCGGGACAGCTACCCACGAGCAGTACTTC.

The V call is TRBV5-1, the J call TRBJ1-2, with 9 positions matching TRBD1. The CDR3 has 21 amino acids. V was pared by 0 bases and J by 7 bases, with 25 bases of the junction left unmatched. Germline V gives CDR1 SGHRS, CDR2 YFSETQ. The CDR3 nucleotides are TGCGCCAGCAGCTTGGTAAGTGAGGGAGTAACACAGGGGGCGCCCCGTCTTGGCTACACCTTC. Its translation is CASSLVSEGVTQGAPRLGYTF.